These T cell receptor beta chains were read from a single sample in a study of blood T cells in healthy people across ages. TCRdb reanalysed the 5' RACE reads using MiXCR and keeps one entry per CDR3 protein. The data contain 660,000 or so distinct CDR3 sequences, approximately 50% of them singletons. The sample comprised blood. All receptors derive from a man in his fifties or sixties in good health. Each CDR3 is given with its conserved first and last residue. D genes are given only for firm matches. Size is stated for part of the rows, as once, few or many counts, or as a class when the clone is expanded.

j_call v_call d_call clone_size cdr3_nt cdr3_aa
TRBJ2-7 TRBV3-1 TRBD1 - TGTGCCAGCAGCGCCTCTGGGACAGGGTACCACGAGCAGTACTTC CASSASGTGYHEQYF
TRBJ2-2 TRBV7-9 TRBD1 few TGTGCCAGCAGCTTAGCCTTTTTGGGACAGGACTCGAACGGGGAGCTGTTTTTT CASSLAFLGQDSNGELFF
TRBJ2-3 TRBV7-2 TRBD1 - TGTGCCAGCAGTCGTGACAGGGCAGCAGATACGCAGTATTTT CASSRDRAADTQYF
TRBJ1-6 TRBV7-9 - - TGTGCCAGCAGCTTCGGGACTGGCCTTAGGTCACCCCTCCACTTT CASSFGTGLRSPLHF
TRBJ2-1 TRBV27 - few TGTGCCAGTCGGGGAGGAGCCTCCTACAATGAGCAGTTCTTC CASRGGASYNEQFF
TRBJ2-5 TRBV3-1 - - TGTGCCAGCAGCCGGAATACAGGCCCCCAAGAGACCCAGTACTTC CASSRNTGPQETQYF
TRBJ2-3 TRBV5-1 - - TGCGCCAGCAGCTCCCAGGTTAGCACAGATACGCAGTATTTT CASSSQVSTDTQYF
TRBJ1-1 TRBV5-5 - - TGTGCCAGCAGCTTGGAGGGGTCCAACACTGAAGCTTTCTTT CASSLEGSNTEAFF
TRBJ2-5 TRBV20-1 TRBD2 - TGCAGTGCGCCCCCAGCTAGCGGCCAAGAGACCCAGTACTTC CSAPPASGQETQYF
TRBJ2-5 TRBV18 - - TGTGCCAGCTCCCGATGGACCGACCAAGAGACCCAGTACTTC CASSRWTDQETQYF
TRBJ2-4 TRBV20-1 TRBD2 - TGCAGTGCTCCTCTGACTAGCGGGAACATTCAGTACTTC CSAPLTSGNIQYF
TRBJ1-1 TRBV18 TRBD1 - TGTGCCAGCTCACCACGGGAGACAGGGTCAGCTTTCTTT CASSPRETGSAFF
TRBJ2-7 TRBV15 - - TGTGCCACCAGCAGAGGCGGGAGTCAAGGGGGCGAGCAGTACTTC CATSRGGSQGGEQYF
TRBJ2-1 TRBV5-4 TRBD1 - TGTGCCAGCAGCTTGCCCCAGGGGGCGGCTGAGCAGTTCTTC CASSLPQGAAEQFF
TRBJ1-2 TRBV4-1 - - TGCGCTAGCAGCCAAGAAGTAGGGGCTAACTATGGCTACACCTTC CASSQEVGANYGYTF
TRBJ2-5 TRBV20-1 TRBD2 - TGCAGTGCTAGCGGGGGGGCGTCCCAAGAGACCCAGTACTTC CSASGGASQETQYF
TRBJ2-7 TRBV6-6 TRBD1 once TGTGCCAGCACCCAGGGACAGGGTCTACCCTACGAGCAGTACTTC CASTQGQGLPYEQYF
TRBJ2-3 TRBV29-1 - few TGCAGCGTTGAAGGGGGCCGGACCCTCACAGATACGCAGTATTTT CSVEGGRTLTDTQYF
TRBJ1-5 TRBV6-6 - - TGTGCCAGCAGTTACATCGGAGATAGCAATCAGCCCCAGCATTTT CASSYIGDSNQPQHF
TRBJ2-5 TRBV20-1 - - TGCAGTGCGGGTAGGGGTTCCCAAGAGACCCAGTACTTC CSAGRGSQETQYF
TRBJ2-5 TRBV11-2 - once TGTGCCAGCAGCTTAGATATTCGGCAGGGATGGCAAGAGACCCAGTACTTC CASSLDIRQGWQETQYF
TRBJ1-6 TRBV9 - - TGTGCCAGCAGCCCGAATCTGAGCTCACCCCTCCACTTT CASSPNLSSPLHF
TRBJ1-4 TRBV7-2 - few TGTGCCAGCAGCTTAGCCGGGATAAATGAAAAACTGTTTTTT CASSLAGINEKLFF
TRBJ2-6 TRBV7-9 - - TGTGCCAGCAGCCACGCCCTAGCGTTCGCGTCCGTCTCTGGGGCCAACGTCCTGACTTTC CASSHALAFASVSGANVLTF
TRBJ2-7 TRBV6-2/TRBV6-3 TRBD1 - TGTGCCAGCAGTTCACCGGGACAGGGCCCCTACGAGCAGTACTTC CASSSPGQGPYEQYF
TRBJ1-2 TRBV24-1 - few TGTGCCACCAGTGATTGGTCATCGGGCTATGGCTACACCTTC CATSDWSSGYGYTF
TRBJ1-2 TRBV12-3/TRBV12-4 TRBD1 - TGTGCCAGCAGTCACCCCCAGGGACAGGGGTCCGGTGGCTACACCTTC CASSHPQGQGSGGYTF
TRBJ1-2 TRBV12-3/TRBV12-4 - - TGTGCCAGCAGTTTATCACCTGCCCTGCGGCGCTACACCTTC CASSLSPALRRYTF
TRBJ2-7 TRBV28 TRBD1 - TGTGCCAGCAGTTTCCCCGGGACAGGGATTCCACACGAGCAGTACTTC CASSFPGTGIPHEQYF
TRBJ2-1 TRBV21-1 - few TGTGCCAGCAGTGAGCAGTTCTTC CASSEQFF
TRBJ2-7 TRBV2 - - TGTGCCAGCACCAACTCCCCCGGGCACTCCTACGAGCAGTACTTC CASTNSPGHSYEQYF
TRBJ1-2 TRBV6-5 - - TGTGCCAGCAGTTACGACGGAACCTATGGCTACACCTTC CASSYDGTYGYTF
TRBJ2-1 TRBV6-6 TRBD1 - TGTGCCAGCAGTTACGGACAGGGGTACTCCTACAATGAGCAGTTCTTC CASSYGQGYSYNEQFF
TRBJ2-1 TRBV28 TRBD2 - TGTGCCAGCAGTGTTCCGGGACTAGCCCTCAATGAGCAGTTCTTC CASSVPGLALNEQFF
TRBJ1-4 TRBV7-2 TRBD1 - TGTGCCGGCAGCTTACAGGGGACAACTAATGAAAAACTGTTTTTT CAGSLQGTTNEKLFF
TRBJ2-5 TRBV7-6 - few TGTGCCAGCAGCCCAAGCCCCAACGCAGAGACCCAGTACTTC CASSPSPNAETQYF
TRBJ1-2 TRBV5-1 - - TGCGCCAGCAGCTACATGACAGAAAACTATGGCTACACCTTC CASSYMTENYGYTF
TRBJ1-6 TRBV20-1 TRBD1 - TGCAGTGCTGTCTCGGGACAGCTTCATAATTCACCCCTCCACTTT CSAVSGQLHNSPLHF
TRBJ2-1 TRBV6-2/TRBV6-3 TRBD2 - TGTGCCAGCAGTTACTCGCTCCCGGGACTAGCGGGGCCGGGGGATGAGCAGTTCTTC CASSYSLPGLAGPGDEQFF
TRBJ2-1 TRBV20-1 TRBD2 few TGCAGTGCCTTAGCGGGGGTTACTTACAATGAGCAGTTCTTC CSALAGVTYNEQFF
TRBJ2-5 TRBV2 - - TGTGCCAGCAGAGGGTCCGGGGCGGGCCTACAAGAGACCCAGTACTTC CASRGSGAGLQETQYF
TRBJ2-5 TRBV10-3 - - TGTGCCATCATGGGCGGAATGGGCGACAATGAGCAGTACTTC CAIMGGMGDNEQYF
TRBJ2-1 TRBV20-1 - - TGCAGTGCTAGAGATCTCCTAGGCACCTACAATGAGCAGTTCTTC CSARDLLGTYNEQFF
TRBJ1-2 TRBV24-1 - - TGTGCCACCAGTGGCTCGGCCGAGGGCGGCTACACCTTC CATSGSAEGGYTF
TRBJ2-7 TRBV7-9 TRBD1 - TGTGCCAGCAACTTAGAGTTCCGGGACAGGCCCTACGAGCAGTACTTC CASNLEFRDRPYEQYF
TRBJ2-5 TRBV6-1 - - TGTGCCAGCAGTGAATCCTACAGGTCGCAAGAGACCCAGTACTTC CASSESYRSQETQYF
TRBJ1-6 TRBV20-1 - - TGCAGTGCTAGGTGGGGTTCACCCCTCCACTTT CSARWGSPLHF
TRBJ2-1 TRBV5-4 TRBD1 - TGTGCCAGCAGCCGTGACAGGGGGCCTTACAATGAGCAGTTCTTC CASSRDRGPYNEQFF
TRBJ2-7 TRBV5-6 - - TGTGCCAGCAGCTGGGACACTGAGCAGTACTTC CASSWDTEQYF
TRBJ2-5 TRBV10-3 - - TGTGCCATCAGGGGAACCTCCCTAGCAGGGACCCAGTACTTC CAIRGTSLAGTQYF
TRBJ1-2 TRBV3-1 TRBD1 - TGTGCCAGCAGCCAAGGGGCGGTTGGGACAGGGTCTAACTATGGCTACACCTTC CASSQGAVGTGSNYGYTF
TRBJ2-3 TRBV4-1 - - TGCGCCAGCAGCCCAATGGGGTCCGGCACAGATACGCAGTATTTT CASSPMGSGTDTQYF
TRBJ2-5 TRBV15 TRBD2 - TGTGCCACCAGCAGAGGGGGGACTAGCAGGGAGACCCAGTACTTC CATSRGGTSRETQYF
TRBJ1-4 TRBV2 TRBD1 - TGTGCCAGCAGTGATGGGACAGGCAAGCCCCCAACTAATGAAAAACTGTTTTTT CASSDGTGKPPTNEKLFF
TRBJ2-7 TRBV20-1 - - TGCAGTGCTAGAGATTTACAGTGGAACGAGCAGTACTTC CSARDLQWNEQYF